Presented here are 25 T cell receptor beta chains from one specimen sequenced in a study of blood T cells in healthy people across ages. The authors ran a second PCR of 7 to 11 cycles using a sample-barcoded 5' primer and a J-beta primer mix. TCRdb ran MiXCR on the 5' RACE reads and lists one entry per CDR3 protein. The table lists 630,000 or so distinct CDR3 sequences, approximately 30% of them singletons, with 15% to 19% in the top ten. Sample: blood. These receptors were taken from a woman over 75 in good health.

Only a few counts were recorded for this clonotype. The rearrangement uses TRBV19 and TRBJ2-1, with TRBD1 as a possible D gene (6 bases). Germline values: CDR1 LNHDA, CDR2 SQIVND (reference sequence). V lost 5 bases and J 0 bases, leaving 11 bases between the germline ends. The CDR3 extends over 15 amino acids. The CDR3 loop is CASSLGTNSYNEQFF. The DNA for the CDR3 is TGTGCCAGTAGTCTCGGGACAAACTCCTACAATGAGCAGTTCTTC.

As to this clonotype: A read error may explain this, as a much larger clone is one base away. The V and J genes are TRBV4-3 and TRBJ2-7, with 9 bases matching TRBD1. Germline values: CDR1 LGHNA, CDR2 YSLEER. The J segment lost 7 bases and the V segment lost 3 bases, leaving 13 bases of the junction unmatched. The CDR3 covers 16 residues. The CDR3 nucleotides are TGCGCCAGCAGCCATTTGGGACAGGGCTTGGGGAATGAGCAGTACTTC. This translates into CASSHLGQGLGNEQYF.

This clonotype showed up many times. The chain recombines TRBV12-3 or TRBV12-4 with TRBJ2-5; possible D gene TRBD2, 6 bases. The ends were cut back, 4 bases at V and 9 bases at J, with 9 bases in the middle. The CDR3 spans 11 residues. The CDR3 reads CASSSPGAQYF. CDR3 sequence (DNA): TGTGCCAGCAGTTCCCCGGGGGCCCAGTACTTC.

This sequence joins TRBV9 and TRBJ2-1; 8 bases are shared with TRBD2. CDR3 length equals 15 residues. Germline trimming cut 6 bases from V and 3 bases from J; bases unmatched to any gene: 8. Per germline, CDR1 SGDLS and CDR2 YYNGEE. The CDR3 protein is CASTRLASSYNEQFF. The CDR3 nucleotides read TGTGCCAGCACCAGACTAGCGTCTAGCTACAATGAGCAGTTCTTC.

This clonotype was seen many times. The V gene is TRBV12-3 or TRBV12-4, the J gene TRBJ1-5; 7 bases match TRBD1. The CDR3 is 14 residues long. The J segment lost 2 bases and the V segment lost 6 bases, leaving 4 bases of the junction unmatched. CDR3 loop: CASRVGTGNQPQHF. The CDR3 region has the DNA TGTGCCAGCAGGGTCGGGACAGGCAATCAGCCCCAGCATTTT.

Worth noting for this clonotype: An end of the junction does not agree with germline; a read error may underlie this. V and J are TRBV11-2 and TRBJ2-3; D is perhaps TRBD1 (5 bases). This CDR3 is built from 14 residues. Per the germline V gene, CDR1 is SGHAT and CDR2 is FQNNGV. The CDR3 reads CASSLEWGTDMQYF. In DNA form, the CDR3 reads TGTGCCAGCAGCTTAGAATGGGGCACAGATATGCAGTATTTT.

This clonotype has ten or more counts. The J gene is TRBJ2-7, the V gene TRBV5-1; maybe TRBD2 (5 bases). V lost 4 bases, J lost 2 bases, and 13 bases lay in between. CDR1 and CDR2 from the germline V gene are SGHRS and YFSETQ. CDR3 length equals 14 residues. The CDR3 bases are TGCGCCAGCAGCCCGGCCGGGGTTGCCTACGAGCAGTACTTC. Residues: CASSPAGVAYEQYF. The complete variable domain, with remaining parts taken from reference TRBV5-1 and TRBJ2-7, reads KAGVTQTPRYLIKTRGQQVTLSCSPISGHRSVSWYQQTPGQGLQFLFEYFSETQRNKGNFPGRFSGRQFSNSRSEMNVSTLELGDSALYLCASSPAGVAYEQYFGPGTRLTVT.

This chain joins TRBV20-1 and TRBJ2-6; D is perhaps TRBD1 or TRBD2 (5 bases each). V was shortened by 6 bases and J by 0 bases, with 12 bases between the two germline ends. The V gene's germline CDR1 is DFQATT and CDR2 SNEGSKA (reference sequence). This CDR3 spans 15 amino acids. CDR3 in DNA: TGCAGTGCAATTTGGGGGAGCTCTGGGGCCAACGTCCTGACTTTC. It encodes CSAIWGSSGANVLTF.

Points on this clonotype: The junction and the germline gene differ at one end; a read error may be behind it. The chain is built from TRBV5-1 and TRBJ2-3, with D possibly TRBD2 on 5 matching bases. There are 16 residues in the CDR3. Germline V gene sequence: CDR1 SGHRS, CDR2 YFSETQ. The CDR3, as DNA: TGCACCAGCAGCTTGGCGCTAGCTAGGAGCACAGATACGCAGTATTTT. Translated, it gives CTSSLALARSTDTQYF.

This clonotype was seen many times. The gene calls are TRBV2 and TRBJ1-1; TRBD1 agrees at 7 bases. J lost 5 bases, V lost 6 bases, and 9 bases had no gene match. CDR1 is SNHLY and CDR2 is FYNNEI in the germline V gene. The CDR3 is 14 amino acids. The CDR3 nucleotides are TGTGCCAGCAGCCTCCGTCCGACAGGGACTGAAGCTTTCTTT. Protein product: CASSLRPTGTEAFF.

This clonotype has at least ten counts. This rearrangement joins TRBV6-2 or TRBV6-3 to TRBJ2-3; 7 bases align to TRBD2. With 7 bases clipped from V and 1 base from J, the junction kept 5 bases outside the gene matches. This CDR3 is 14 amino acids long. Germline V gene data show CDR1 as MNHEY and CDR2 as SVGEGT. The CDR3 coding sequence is TGTGCCAGCAAAAGCGGGGACCGCACAGATACGCAGTATTTT. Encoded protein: CASKSGDRTDTQYF.

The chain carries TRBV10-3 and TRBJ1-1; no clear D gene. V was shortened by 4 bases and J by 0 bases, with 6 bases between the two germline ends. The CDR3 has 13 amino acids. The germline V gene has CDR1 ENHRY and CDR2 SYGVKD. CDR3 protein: CAISGGMNTEAFF. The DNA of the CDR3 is TGTGCCATCAGTGGGGGAATGAACACTGAAGCTTTCTTT.

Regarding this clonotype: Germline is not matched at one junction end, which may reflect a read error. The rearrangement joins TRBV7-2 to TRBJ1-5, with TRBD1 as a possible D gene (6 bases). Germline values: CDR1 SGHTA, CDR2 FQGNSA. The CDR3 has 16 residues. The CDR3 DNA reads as TGTGCCTGCAGCGTTTACAGGGATGTATGGAATCAGCCCCAGCATTTT. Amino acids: CACSVYRDVWNQPQHF.

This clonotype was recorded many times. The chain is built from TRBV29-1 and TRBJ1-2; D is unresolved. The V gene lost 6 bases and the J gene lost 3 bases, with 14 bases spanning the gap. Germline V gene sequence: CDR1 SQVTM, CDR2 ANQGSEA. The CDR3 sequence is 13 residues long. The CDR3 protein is CSVLDPGDYGYTF. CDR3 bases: TGCAGCGTCCTAGACCCCGGTGACTATGGCTACACCTTC.

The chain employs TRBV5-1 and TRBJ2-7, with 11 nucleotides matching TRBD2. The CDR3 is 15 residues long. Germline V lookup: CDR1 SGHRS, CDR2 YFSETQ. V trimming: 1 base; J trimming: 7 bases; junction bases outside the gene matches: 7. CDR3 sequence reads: CASSLFSGGAEEQYF. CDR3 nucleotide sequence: TGCGCCAGCAGCTTGTTTAGCGGGGGGGCTGAAGAGCAGTACTTC.

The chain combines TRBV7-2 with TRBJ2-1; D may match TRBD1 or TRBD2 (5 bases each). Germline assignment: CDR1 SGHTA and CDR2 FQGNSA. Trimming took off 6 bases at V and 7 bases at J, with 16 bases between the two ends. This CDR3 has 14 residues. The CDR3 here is CASRPGTEGNEQFF. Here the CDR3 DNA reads TGTGCCAGCAGGCCCGGGACGGAAGGGAATGAGCAGTTCTTC.

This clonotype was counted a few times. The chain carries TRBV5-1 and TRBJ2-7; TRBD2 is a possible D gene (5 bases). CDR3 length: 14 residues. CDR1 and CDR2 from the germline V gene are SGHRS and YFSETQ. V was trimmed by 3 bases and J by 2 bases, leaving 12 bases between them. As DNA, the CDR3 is TGCGCCAGCAGCTGGGTAGGAGGAACCTACGAGCAGTACTTC. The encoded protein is CASSWVGGTYEQYF.

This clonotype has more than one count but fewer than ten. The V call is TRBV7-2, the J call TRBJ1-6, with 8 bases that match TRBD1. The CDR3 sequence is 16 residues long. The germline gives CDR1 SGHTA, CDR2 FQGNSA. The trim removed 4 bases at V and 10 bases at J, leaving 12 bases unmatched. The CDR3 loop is CASSSHRTGTGSPLHF. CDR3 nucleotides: TGTGCCAGCAGCTCGCACCGGACAGGGACGGGCTCACCCCTCCACTTT.

The CDR3 DNA sequence: TGTGCCAGCAGCCAAGATTTTTCCGTAGCGAGTGGGACCCAGTACTTC. As protein: CASSQDFSVASGTQYF. The chain couples TRBV3-1 to TRBJ2-5, with a possible D match to TRBD2 (5 bases). Germline assignment: CDR1 LGHDT and CDR2 YNNKEL (reference sequence). V lost 0 bases and J 7 bases, leaving 18 bases between the germline ends. The CDR3 consists of 16 residues.

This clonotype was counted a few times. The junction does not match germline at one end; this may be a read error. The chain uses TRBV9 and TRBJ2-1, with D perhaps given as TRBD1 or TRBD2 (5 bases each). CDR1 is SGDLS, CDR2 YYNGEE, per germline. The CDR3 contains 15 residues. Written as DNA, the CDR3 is TGTGTCAGCAGCGCTGGGACGAACTCCTACAATGAGCAGTTCTTC. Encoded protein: CVSSAGTNSYNEQFF.

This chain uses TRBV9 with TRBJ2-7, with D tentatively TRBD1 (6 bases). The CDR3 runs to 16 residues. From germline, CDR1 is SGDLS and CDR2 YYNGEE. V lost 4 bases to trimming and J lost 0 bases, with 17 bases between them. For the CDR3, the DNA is TGTGCCAGCAGCCCCCCCGAAGGGACACTCTCCTACGAGCAGTACTTC. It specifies CASSPPEGTLSYEQYF.

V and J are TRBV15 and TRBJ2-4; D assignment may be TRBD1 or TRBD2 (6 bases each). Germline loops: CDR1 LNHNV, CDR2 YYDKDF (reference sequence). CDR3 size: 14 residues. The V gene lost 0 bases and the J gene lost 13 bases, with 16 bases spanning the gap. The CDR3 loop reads CATSRDNGGGEQYF. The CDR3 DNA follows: TGTGCCACCAGCAGAGACAACGGAGGGGGAGAGCAGTACTTC. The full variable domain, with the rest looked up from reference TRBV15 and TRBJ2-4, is DAMVIQNPRYQVTQFGKPVTLSCSQTLNHNVMYWYQQKSSQAPKLLFHYYDKDFNNEADTPDNFQSRRPNTSFCFLDIRSPGLGDTAMYLCATSRDNGGGEQYFGAGTRLSVL.

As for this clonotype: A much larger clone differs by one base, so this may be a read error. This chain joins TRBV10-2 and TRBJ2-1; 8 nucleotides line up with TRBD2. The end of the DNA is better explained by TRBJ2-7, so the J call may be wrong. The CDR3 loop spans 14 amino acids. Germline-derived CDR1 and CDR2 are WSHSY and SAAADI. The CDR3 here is CASSEAGAYNEQYF. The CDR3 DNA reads TGCGCCAGCAGTGAAGCGGGGGCATACAATGAGCAGTACTTC.

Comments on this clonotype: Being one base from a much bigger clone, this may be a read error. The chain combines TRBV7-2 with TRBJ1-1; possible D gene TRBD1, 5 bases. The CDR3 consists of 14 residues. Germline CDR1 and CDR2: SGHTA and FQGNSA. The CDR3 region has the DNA TGTGCCAGCAGCTCGCAGGGAACTGGCACTGGAGCTTTCTTT. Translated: CASSSQGTGTGAFF.

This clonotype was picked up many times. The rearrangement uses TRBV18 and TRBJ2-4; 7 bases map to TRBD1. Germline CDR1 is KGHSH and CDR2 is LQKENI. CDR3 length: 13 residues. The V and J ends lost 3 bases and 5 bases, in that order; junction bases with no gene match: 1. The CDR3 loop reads CASSPGQQNIQYF. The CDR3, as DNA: TGTGCCAGCTCACCGGGACAGCAAAACATTCAGTACTTC.